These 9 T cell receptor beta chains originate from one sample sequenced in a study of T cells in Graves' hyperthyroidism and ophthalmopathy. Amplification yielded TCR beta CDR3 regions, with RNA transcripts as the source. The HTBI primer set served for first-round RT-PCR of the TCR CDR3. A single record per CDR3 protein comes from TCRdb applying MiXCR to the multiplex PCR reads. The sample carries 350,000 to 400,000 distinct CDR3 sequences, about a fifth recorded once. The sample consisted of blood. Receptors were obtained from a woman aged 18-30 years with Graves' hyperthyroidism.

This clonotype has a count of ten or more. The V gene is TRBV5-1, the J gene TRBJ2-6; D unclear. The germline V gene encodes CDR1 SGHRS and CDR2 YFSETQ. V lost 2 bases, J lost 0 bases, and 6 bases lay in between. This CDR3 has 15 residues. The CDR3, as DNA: TGCGCCAGCAGCTTAACACCCTCTGGGGCCAACGTCCTGACTTTC. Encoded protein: CASSLTPSGANVLTF.

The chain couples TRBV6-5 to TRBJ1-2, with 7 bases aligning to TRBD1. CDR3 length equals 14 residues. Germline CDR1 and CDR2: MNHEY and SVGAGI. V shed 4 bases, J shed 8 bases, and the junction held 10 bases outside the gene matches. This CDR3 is CASSSSGQRNGYTF. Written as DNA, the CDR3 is TGTGCCAGCAGTTCATCGGGACAGAGGAACGGCTACACCTTC.

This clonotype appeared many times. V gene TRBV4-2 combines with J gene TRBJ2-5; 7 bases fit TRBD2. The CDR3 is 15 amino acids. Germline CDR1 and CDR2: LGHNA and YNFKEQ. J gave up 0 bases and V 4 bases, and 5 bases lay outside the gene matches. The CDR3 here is CASSPGLRYQETQYF. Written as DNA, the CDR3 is TGTGCCAGCAGCCCGGGACTAAGATACCAAGAGACCCAGTACTTC.

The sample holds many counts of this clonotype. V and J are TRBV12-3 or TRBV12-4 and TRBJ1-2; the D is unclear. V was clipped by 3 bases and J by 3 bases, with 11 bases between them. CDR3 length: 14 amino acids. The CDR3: CASSFWGVHYGYTF. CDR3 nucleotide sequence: TGTGCCAGCAGTTTCTGGGGTGTTCACTATGGCTACACCTTC.

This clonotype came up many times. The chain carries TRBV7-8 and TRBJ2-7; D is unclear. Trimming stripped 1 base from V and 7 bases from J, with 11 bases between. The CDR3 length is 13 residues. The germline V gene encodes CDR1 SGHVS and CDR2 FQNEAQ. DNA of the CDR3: TGTGCCAGCAGCTTAGGACCAAACTTAGAGCAGTACTTC. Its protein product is CASSLGPNLEQYF.

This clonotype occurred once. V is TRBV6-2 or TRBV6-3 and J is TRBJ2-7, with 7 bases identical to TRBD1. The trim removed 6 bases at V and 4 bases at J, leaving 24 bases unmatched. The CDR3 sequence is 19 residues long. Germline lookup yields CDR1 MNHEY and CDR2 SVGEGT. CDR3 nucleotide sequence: TGTGCCAGCAGCTCCGCGTTATTCCCACAAGGGATCAGGGGGTACGAGCAGTACTTC. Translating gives CASSSALFPQGIRGYEQYF.

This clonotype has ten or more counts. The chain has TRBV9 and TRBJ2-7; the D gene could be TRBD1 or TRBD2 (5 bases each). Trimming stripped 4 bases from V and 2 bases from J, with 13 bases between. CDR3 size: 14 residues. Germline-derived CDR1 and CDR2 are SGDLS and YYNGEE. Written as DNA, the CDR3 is TGTGCCAGCAGCCCTCGGGACGGTCCCTACGAGCAGTACTTC. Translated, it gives CASSPRDGPYEQYF.

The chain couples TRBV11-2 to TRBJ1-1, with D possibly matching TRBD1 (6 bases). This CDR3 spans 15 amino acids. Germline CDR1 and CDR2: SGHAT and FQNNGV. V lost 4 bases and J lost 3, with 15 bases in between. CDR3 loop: CASSWGARGDTEAFF. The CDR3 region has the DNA TGTGCCAGCAGCTGGGGGGCCAGGGGTGACACTGAAGCTTTCTTT.

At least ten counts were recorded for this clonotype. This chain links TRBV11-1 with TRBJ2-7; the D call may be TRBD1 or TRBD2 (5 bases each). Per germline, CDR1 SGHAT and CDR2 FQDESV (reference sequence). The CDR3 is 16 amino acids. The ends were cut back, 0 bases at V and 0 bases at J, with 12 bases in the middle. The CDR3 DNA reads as TGTGCCAGCAGCTTAGCGGCAGGGAGAGCCTCCTACGAGCAGTACTTC. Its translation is CASSLAAGRASYEQYF.